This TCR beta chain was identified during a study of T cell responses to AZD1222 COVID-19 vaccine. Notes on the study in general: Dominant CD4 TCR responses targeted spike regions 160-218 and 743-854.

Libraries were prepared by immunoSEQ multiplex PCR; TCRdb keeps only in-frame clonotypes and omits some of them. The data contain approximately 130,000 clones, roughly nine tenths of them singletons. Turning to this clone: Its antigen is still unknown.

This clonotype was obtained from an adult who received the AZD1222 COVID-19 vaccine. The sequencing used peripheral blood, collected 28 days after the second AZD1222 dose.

The CDR3 is CASSGGQVSNQPQHF. The CDR3 DNA sequence: TGTGCCAGCAGCGGGGGACAGGTTAGCAATCAGCCCCAGCATTTT. The rearrangement joins TRBV7-2 to TRBJ1-5; 8 bases fit TRBD1. Germline assignment: CDR1 SGHTA and CDR2 FQGNSA. The CDR3 is 15 amino acids. The junction had 3 bases not matched to a gene; V was cut back by 5 bases and J by 0 bases.